This TCR beta chain originates from a study of CXCR3-negative and CXCR3-positive naive CD8 T cells. Germline V gene sequence: CDR1 SGHVS, CDR2 FNYEAQ. CDR3 length equals 15 residues. It was by 5' RACE with UMI labels that the TRB cDNA libraries were prepared. TCRdb processed the 5' RACE reads again and assigns one entry to each CDR3 protein, with no DNA. The sample table includes some 39,000 distinct CDR3 sequences. The V call is TRBV7-6, the J call TRBJ2-1; TCRdb picks TRBD1, but there is no DNA to check that call. Sequenced input: naive CXCR3- CD8+ T cells from blood. The subset: CD45RO-CCR7+CD27+CD95- naive CD8+ T cells lacking CXCR3 (TNR3-). The clonotype was recovered from a human donor in good health. Some clones in this sample may be carry-over from other donors' samples. The CDR3 loop is CASSLRLAGDNEQFF.